This T cell receptor (beta chain) was captured by sequencing in a study of cytomegalovirus exposure and HLA in healthy donors. Turning to this clone: Without the conserved terminal phenylalanine or tryptophan, this CDR3 likely stems from a read error.

60 Vbeta and 13 Jbeta primers were used in PCR. The repertoire was sequenced with immunoSEQ multiplex PCR; TCRdb's copy has only in-frame clones and lacks some. Among 150,000 to 200,000 clones listed, around 80% were seen once. The CDR3 is 15 amino acids. V lost 5 bases and J lost 4, with 14 bases in between. Germline V gene sequence: CDR1 SGHTA, CDR2 FQGTGA. The source is a woman in her twenties or thirties in good health and CMV-seronegative. The sequencing input was PBMCs. This rearrangement joins TRBV7-3 to TRBJ2-2; TRBD1 might be the D (6 bases). The CDR3 DNA is TGTGCCAGCAGCCCCCCGAAAGGGGGCACCGGGGAGCTGTTTCTT. Translation: CASSPPKGGTGELFL.